The entry that follows covers one TCR beta chain sequence. Its antigen is currently unknown. The data were obtained in a study of identical twins. Study-wide results and caveats: Potential partial confounding of zero-insertion analyses by invariant MAIT and iNKT cells was noted. Weaker excess twin sharing was observed in beta out-of-frame sequences. There were fewer insertions in abundant cord blood beta clonotypes, but memory repertoires showed no such pattern.

One entry per CDR3 protein results from TCRdb running MiXCR on the 5' RACE reads. The sample has around 480,000 distinct CDR3 sequences, more than 13% seen once. The sample also formed part of further work on yellow fever vaccine responses in identical twins.

The sequenced sample was CD4+ T cells sorted from blood. The sequence was collected from a woman younger than 30 in good health.

CDR3 nucleotides: TGTGCCAGCCCCGGGCCAGTCACAGATACGCAGTATTTT. This encodes CASPGPVTDTQYF. The J gene is TRBJ2-3, the V gene TRBV12-3 or TRBV12-4, with no clear D. The CDR3 contains 13 residues. Deletions cut 8 bases from V and 2 bases from J, with 11 bases between.